The T cell receptor beta chain described here comes from a study of breast tumors, draining lymph nodes, adjacent tissues. The study, taken as a whole, reports: Most tumor T cells seemingly derive from lymph node, then expand in tumor. Tumor repertoires ranked between lymph nodes and nontumor tissue in diversity, with V and J gene preferences.

Breast cancer patients provided tissue from their axillary draining lymph nodes. This CDR3 region has 15 residues. Germline V gene lookup returns CDR1 DFQATT and CDR2 SNEGSKA (reference sequence). V trimming: 1 base; J trimming: 3 bases; junction bases outside the gene matches: 5. In its sample, this clonotype was seen many times. Its antigen is unidentified. From the multiplex PCR reads, TCRdb called clonotypes with MiXCR, one entry per CDR3 protein. The table includes about 130,000 distinct CDR3 sequences, 20% detected once. This receptor was obtained from a female donor with breast cancer. Some clones in this sample may be carry-over from other donors' samples. The chain has TRBV20-1 and TRBJ1-5; 8 bases are a match to TRBD1. The source material was axillary lymph node tissue. The CDR3 bases are TGCAGTGCTAGAGTGGCGGGACAGGCCAATCAGCCCCAGCATTTT. It encodes CSARVAGQANQPQHF.